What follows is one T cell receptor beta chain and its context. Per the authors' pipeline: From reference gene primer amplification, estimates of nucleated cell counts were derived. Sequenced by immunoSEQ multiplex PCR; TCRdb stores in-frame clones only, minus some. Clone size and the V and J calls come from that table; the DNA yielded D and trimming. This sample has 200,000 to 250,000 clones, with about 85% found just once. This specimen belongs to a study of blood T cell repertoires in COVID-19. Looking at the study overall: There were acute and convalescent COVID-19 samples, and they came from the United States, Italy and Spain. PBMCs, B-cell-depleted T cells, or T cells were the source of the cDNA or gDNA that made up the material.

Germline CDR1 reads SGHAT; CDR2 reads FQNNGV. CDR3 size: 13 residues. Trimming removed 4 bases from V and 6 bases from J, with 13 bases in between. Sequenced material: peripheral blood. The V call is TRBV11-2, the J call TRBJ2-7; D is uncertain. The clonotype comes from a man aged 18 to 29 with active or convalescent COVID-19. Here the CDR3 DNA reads TGTGCCAGCAGCTCCCCGGAGCTTAGCGAGCAGTACTTC. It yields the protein CASSSPELSEQYF.